The 26 T cell receptor beta chains below all came from one sample that was sequenced in a study of blood T cell repertoires in COVID-19. Only in-frame clones appear in the TCRdb table, and some are missing; sequencing was by immunoSEQ multiplex PCR. Seen here are under 200,000 clones, around four fifths observed once, and the top ten hold around 13%. The sequencing sample was made of peripheral blood. Every receptor here comes from a woman aged 70-85 years with COVID-19, enrolled during active disease.

V usage is TRBV9 and J usage is TRBJ2-2; D remains ambiguous. Germline lookup yields CDR1 SGDLS and CDR2 YYNGEE. The V end lost 2 bases, the J end lost 3 bases, and 8 bases lay between the germline ends. This CDR3 has 14 residues. The CDR3: CASSVMGDTGELFF. For the CDR3, the DNA is TGTGCCAGCAGCGTGATGGGCGACACCGGGGAGCTGTTTTTT.

The chain is built from TRBV5-1 and TRBJ1-2, with 8 bases aligning to TRBD1. This CDR3 is built from 14 residues. The germline CDR1 and CDR2 sequences are SGHRS and YFSETQ. Trimming at V came to 4 bases and at J to 1 base, leaving 3 bases not matched to a gene. CDR3 nucleotides: TGCGCCAGCAGCACCGGACAGGGTAACTATGGCTACACCTTC. It yields the protein CASSTGQGNYGYTF.

The chain uses TRBV2 and TRBJ2-3; 12 bases are a match to TRBD2. V gave up 5 bases and J gave up 5 bases; unmatched junction bases: 5. This CDR3 has 15 amino acids. Germline V gene lookup returns CDR1 SNHLY and CDR2 FYNNEI. The DNA of the CDR3 is TGTGCCAGCAGTCGACTAGCGGGGGAGGTAGATACGCAGTATTTT. Translated: CASSRLAGEVDTQYF.

The V and J genes are TRBV6-5 and TRBJ1-1; no clear D. The CDR3 totals 11 residues. Germline CDR1 reads MNHEY; CDR2 reads SVGAGI. V lost 7 bases and J lost 7, with 10 bases in between. In nucleotides, the CDR3 is TGTGCCAGCACCCGCGGGGATGAAGCTTTCTTT. This encodes CASTRGDEAFF.

In this sample, this clone turned up a few times. The V gene is TRBV19, the J gene TRBJ1-2; a weak D match, TRBD1 (5 bases). CDR1 and CDR2 from the germline V gene are LNHDA and SQIVND (reference sequence). V dropped 5 bases and J dropped 6 bases, with 13 bases sitting between them. The CDR3 covers 13 residues. The CDR3 loop reads CASSVQGIDGYTF. Written as DNA, the CDR3 is TGTGCCAGTAGTGTTCAGGGTATCGATGGCTACACCTTC.

The chain employs TRBV28 and TRBJ1-1; tentatively, D is TRBD1 (6 bases). V lost 7 bases to trimming and J lost 8 bases, with 11 bases between them. The CDR3 consists of 11 residues. The V gene's germline CDR1 is MDHEN and CDR2 SYDVKM. In DNA form, the CDR3 reads TGTGCCAGCAACACCAGGGGAGAAGCTTTCTTT. It encodes CASNTRGEAFF.

The chain employs TRBV2 and TRBJ1-6, with 7 nucleotides matching TRBD1. CDR3 length equals 15 residues. Germline V gene data show CDR1 as SNHLY and CDR2 as FYNNEI. Trimming removed 6 bases from V and 2 bases from J; junction bases left unmatched: 4. This CDR3 reads CASRTGWPYNSPLHF. CDR3 coding DNA: TGTGCCAGCAGGACAGGGTGGCCCTATAATTCACCCCTCCACTTT.

The rearrangement joins TRBV15 to TRBJ1-3, with D maybe TRBD1 (5 bases). The CDR3 runs 14 residues. The V gene's germline CDR1 is LNHNV and CDR2 YYDKDF (reference sequence). With 9 bases removed from V and 3 bases from J, the gap between germline ends came to 15 bases. Written as DNA, the CDR3 is TGTGCCACTAAACAGGAATACTTTGGAAACACCATATATTTT. It yields the protein CATKQEYFGNTIYF.

In DNA, the CDR3 is TGCAGCGTTGACCGGGACAGGGACGGTCAGAACTATGGCTACACCTTC. Its translation is CSVDRDRDGQNYGYTF. This chain uses TRBV29-1 with TRBJ1-2; 9 nucleotides align to TRBD1. CDR3 length: 16 amino acids. V lost 3 bases and J lost 2; bases outside the gene matches: 10. From germline, CDR1 is SQVTM and CDR2 ANQGSEA.

The V gene is TRBV6-6, the J gene TRBJ1-2; the match to TRBD1 covers 8 bases. The CDR3 is made up of 12 amino acids. With V trimmed by 7 bases and J by 7 bases, 5 bases remained unmatched. The germline V gene has CDR1 MNHNY and CDR2 SVGAGI (reference sequence). The CDR3 sequence is CASMQGARGYTF. CDR3 nucleotide sequence: TGTGCCAGCATGCAGGGGGCTCGTGGCTACACCTTC.

The V call is TRBV5-1, the J call TRBJ2-7, with TRBD2 matching over 14 bases. Trimming cost V 4 bases and J 6 bases; bases outside gene matches: 9. The CDR3 has 16 residues. Germline V gene lookup returns CDR1 SGHRS and CDR2 YFSETQ. The CDR3 region has the DNA TGCGCCAGCAGCACGGGACTAGCGGGAGCCCTTTTCGAGCAGTACTTC. It is translated as CASSTGLAGALFEQYF.

The chain uses TRBV28 and TRBJ1-5; D perhaps matches TRBD1 (6 bases). The CDR3 is 14 residues long. Germline lookup yields CDR1 MDHEN and CDR2 SYDVKM. V was cut by 5 bases and J by 2 bases, with 10 bases left in between. The CDR3 here is CASSTRQGNQPQHF. As DNA, the CDR3 is TGTGCCAGCAGTACTCGACAGGGCAATCAGCCCCAGCATTTT. Complete variable domain (other parts from reference TRBV28 and TRBJ1-5): DVKVTQSSRYLVKRTGEKVFLECVQDMDHENMFWYRQDPGLGLRLIYFSYDVKMKEKGDIPEGYSVSREKKERFSLILESASTNQTSMYLCASSTRQGNQPQHFGDGTRLSIL.

The chain links TRBV30 to TRBJ2-3; 7 nucleotides agree with TRBD2. The J segment lost 8 bases and the V segment lost 4 bases, leaving 6 bases of the junction unmatched. CDR3 length: 12 residues. The germline V gene encodes CDR1 GTSNPN and CDR2 SVGIG (reference sequence). CDR3 sequence (DNA): TGTGCCTGGATCCCGCGGGGGTTTACGCAGTATTTT. It translates to CAWIPRGFTQYF.

The V call is TRBV28, the J call TRBJ2-7; 10 positions match TRBD2. Germline CDR1 MDHEN, CDR2 SYDVKM. After removal of 6 bases from V and 1 base from J, the junction contained 6 bases not matched to a gene. This CDR3 region has 15 residues. The CDR3 DNA is TGTGCCAGCAGATATACTAGCGGGGTATCCTACGAGCAGTACTTC. Its translation: CASRYTSGVSYEQYF.

The V gene is TRBV19, the J gene TRBJ1-2, with a weak D call TRBD1 (5 bases). Germline V CDR1 and CDR2: LNHDA, SQIVND (reference sequence). There are 14 residues in the CDR3. With 3 bases removed from V and 4 bases from J, the gap between germline ends came to 12 bases. CDR3 loop: CASSIRGAAYGYTF. The CDR3 nucleotides are TGTGCCAGTAGTATCCGCGGGGCGGCCTATGGCTACACCTTC.

V and J are TRBV30 and TRBJ1-2; D possibly corresponds to TRBD1 (5 bases). Germline values: CDR1 GTSNPN, CDR2 SVGIG (reference sequence). The CDR3 runs 13 residues. The V end was cut by 2 bases, the J end by 4 bases, with 11 bases between. CDR3 protein: CAWSRRGSYGYTF. In DNA, the CDR3 is TGTGCCTGGAGTCGGCGGGGGTCCTATGGCTACACCTTC.

CDR3 sequence: CASSQVGTSGDEADTQYF. The CDR3 nucleotides are TGTGCCAGCAGCCAAGTAGGGACTAGCGGGGACGAGGCAGATACGCAGTATTTT. The rearrangement joins TRBV3-1 (or the pseudogene TRBV3-2) to TRBJ2-3; TRBD2 matches at 13 bases. From germline, CDR1 is LGHDT and CDR2 YNNKEL (reference sequence). This CDR3 has 18 residues. V dropped 1 base and J dropped 4; count of bases not matched to a gene: 8.

The chain uses TRBV28 and TRBJ1-6, with D unresolved. This CDR3 contains 10 residues. Between the trimmed V and J ends, which lost 8 bases and 12 bases, there was a span of 8 bases. Germline V lookup: CDR1 MDHEN, CDR2 SYDVKM. CDR3 nucleotides: TGTGCCAGCGGCATAAAACCCCTCCACTTT. It yields the protein CASGIKPLHF. The whole variable domain, filled in from reference TRBV28 and TRBJ1-6, reads DVKVTQSSRYLVKRTGEKVFLECVQDMDHENMFWYRQDPGLGLRLIYFSYDVKMKEKGDIPEGYSVSREKKERFSLILESASTNQTSMYLCASGIKPLHFGNGTRLTVT.

V and J are TRBV7-8 and TRBJ2-5, with D perhaps TRBD1 (5 bases). This CDR3 has 15 amino acids. The germline V gene encodes CDR1 SGHVS and CDR2 FQNEAQ. The V gene lost 3 bases and the J gene lost 0 bases, with 11 bases spanning the gap. This CDR3 is CASSFRGLYQETQYF. The CDR3 DNA sequence: TGTGCCAGCAGCTTTAGGGGCCTATACCAAGAGACCCAGTACTTC. The full variable domain, in which reference TRBV7-8 and TRBJ2-5 provide the parts outside the CDR3, is GAGVSQSPRYKVAKRGQDVALRCDPISGHVSLFWYQQALGQGPEFLTYFQNEAQLDKSGLPSDRFFAERPEGSVSTLKIQRTQQEDSAVYLCASSFRGLYQETQYFGPGTRLLVL.

V and J are TRBV6-5 and TRBJ2-1; 10 bases match TRBD1. The CDR3 extends over 13 amino acids. Germline assignment: CDR1 MNHEY and CDR2 SVGAGI. V trimming: 8 bases; J trimming: 4 bases; junction bases outside the gene matches: 2. The CDR3, as DNA: TGTGCCAGCGGGGACAGGGGTTACAATGAGCAGTTCTTC. Translation gives CASGDRGYNEQFF.

V is TRBV28 and J is TRBJ1-2; D is perhaps TRBD1 (5 bases). Germline V lookup: CDR1 MDHEN, CDR2 SYDVKM. The CDR3 is made up of 13 amino acids. Trimming stripped 3 bases from V and 1 base from J, with 6 bases between. The CDR3 loop is CASSLTDNYGYTF. CDR3 nucleotides: TGTGCCAGCAGTTTGACAGATAACTATGGCTACACCTTC.

The chain combines TRBV11-3 with TRBJ2-2, with D perhaps matching TRBD2 (6 bases). V was cut by 5 bases and J by 1 base, with 14 bases left in between. The CDR3 extends over 16 amino acids. CDR1 is SGHNT and CDR2 is YENEEA in the germline V gene. In DNA, the CDR3 is TGTGCCAGCAGCCGAGGTCGGCGGGGGAACACCGGGGAGCTGTTTTTT. Translation: CASSRGRRGNTGELFF.

The chain couples TRBV9 to TRBJ1-6, with TRBD1 matching 7 bases. V was pared by 4 bases and J by 5 bases, with 6 bases of the junction left unmatched. Germline loops: CDR1 SGDLS, CDR2 YYNGEE. This CDR3 contains 15 residues. The CDR3 DNA is TGTGCCAGCAGCTATCAGGGGACAGATAATTCACCCCTCCACTTT. Translated: CASSYQGTDNSPLHF.

Here the CDR3 DNA reads TGTGCCAGCAGTGATTCGACAGGGAGTGGCCTTGGATCCCTGAACACTGAAGCTTTCTTT. Its translation: CASSDSTGSGLGSLNTEAFF. The genes are TRBV2 and TRBJ1-1; 7 bases map to TRBD1. Germline CDR1 SNHLY, CDR2 FYNNEI. The CDR3 runs to 20 residues. Unmatched junction bases numbered 19, after V lost 3 bases and J lost 0 bases.

The chain uses TRBV5-5 and TRBJ2-2; D unclear. V shed 0 bases and J shed 4 bases, with 7 bases lying between them. CDR1 is SGHKS, CDR2 YYEKEE, per germline (reference sequence). The CDR3 is 14 amino acids. CDR3 DNA: TGTGCCAGCAGCTTGGTTCATTCCACCGGGGAGCTGTTTTTT. Amino acids: CASSLVHSTGELFF.

This chain uses TRBV9 with TRBJ2-1, with D uncertain. The CDR3 sequence is 12 residues long. Looked up from germline, CDR1 is SGDLS and CDR2 is YYNGEE. Between the trimmed V and J ends, which lost 4 bases and 8 bases, there was a span of 10 bases. The CDR3 sequence is CASSSFGYEQFF. The CDR3 DNA reads TGTGCCAGCAGCTCATTCGGGTATGAGCAGTTCTTC.